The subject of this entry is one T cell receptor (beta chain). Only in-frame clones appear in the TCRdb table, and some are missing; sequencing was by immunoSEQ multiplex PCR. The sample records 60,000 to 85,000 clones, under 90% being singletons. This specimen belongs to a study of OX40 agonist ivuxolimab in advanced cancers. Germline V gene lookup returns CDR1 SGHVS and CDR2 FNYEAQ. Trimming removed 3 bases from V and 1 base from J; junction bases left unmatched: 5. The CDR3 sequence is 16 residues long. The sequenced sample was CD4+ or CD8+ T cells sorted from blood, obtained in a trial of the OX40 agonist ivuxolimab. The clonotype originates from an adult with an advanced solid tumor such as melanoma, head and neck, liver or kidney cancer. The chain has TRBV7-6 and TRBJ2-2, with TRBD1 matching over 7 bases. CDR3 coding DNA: TGTGCCAGCAGCTTGCAACAGGGGAAGAACACCGGGGAGCTGTTTTTT. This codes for CASSLQQGKNTGELFF.